Presented here are 25 T cell receptor beta chains from one specimen sequenced in a study of T cell responses to AZD1222 COVID-19 vaccine. Libraries were prepared by immunoSEQ multiplex PCR; TCRdb keeps only in-frame clonotypes and omits some of them. The data contain about 150,000 clones, over 80% of them singletons. Sequencing used peripheral blood, obtained 28 days after the second AZD1222 dose. The source is an adult who received the AZD1222 COVID-19 vaccine.

The chain is built from TRBV4-1 and TRBJ1-2; D unclear. Trimming cost V 3 bases and J 2 bases, with 13 bases left between them. CDR3 length: 15 residues. The germline V gene has CDR1 MGHRA and CDR2 YSYEKL. CDR3 region: CASSQIKGQNYGYTF. Here the CDR3 DNA reads TGCGCCAGCAGCCAGATCAAAGGGCAGAACTATGGCTACACCTTC.

The chain carries TRBV4-3 and TRBJ1-2; tentatively, D is TRBD1 (5 bases). In germline, CDR1 is LGHNA, CDR2 YSLEER. V was clipped by 4 bases and J by 4 bases, with 16 bases between them. The CDR3 totals 15 residues. Here the CDR3 DNA reads TGCGCCAGCAGCCCCAGGGTTCCTGCTTCCTATGGCTACACCTTC. Encoded protein: CASSPRVPASYGYTF.

The V call is TRBV12-3 or TRBV12-4, the J call TRBJ1-6, with no clear D. CDR3 length: 13 amino acids. V was cut by 6 bases and J by 6 bases, with 9 bases left in between. The DNA of the CDR3 is TGTGCCAGCAGAACCTCTTCTAATTCACCCCTCCACTTT. This gives the protein CASRTSSNSPLHF.

The chain joins TRBV7-2 to TRBJ2-3; 11 nucleotides line up with TRBD2. The germline V gene has CDR1 SGHTA and CDR2 FQGNSA. The CDR3 has 16 amino acids. With 6 bases clipped from V and 4 bases from J, the junction kept 9 bases outside the gene matches. For the CDR3, the DNA is TGTGCCAGCAGTCATATAGCGGGGGGGCGCCCAGATACGCAGTATTTT. It encodes CASSHIAGGRPDTQYF.

CDR3 DNA sequence: TGTGCCAGCAGTCCCACCGGGGTTACCTACGAGCAGTACTTC. It yields the protein CASSPTGVTYEQYF. The chain couples TRBV6-6 to TRBJ2-7, with D tentatively TRBD2 (5 bases). Germline values: CDR1 MNHNY, CDR2 SVGAGI (reference sequence). The CDR3 spans 14 residues. Trimming left V 5 bases short and J 2 bases short, with 13 bases between.

This clone was recorded only once. This chain connects TRBV7-2 to TRBJ1-3; D is uncertain. The germline gives CDR1 SGHTA, CDR2 FQGNSA. Trimming took off 0 bases at V and 3 bases at J, with 12 bases between the two ends. The CDR3 has 16 amino acids. CDR3 in DNA: TGTGCCAGCAGCTTAGCGGTATCGGCAGTTGGAAACACCATATATTTT. It translates to CASSLAVSAVGNTIYF.

The rearrangement joins TRBV7-9 to TRBJ1-2; D possibly corresponds to TRBD1 (6 bases). The ends were cut back, 5 bases at V and 4 bases at J, with 14 bases in the middle. This CDR3 comprises 14 residues. Germline CDR1 and CDR2: SEHNR and FQNEAQ (reference sequence). The CDR3 bases are TGTGCCAGCAGCCCCGACAGGCAACCCTATGGCTACACCTTC. This translates into CASSPDRQPYGYTF. Based on the CDR3 plus reference TRBV7-9 and TRBJ1-2, the full variable domain is DTGVSQNPRHKITKRGQNVTFRCDPISEHNRLYWYRQTLGQGPEFLTYFQNEAQLEKSRLLSDRFSAERPKGSFSTLEIQRTEQGDSAMYLCASSPDRQPYGYTFGSGTRLTVV.

Comment on this clone: The missing conserved phenylalanine or tryptophan at the end of this CDR3 makes a read error likely. The chain is built from TRBV7-3 and TRBJ2-7; D is possibly TRBD2 (6 bases). Germline V CDR1 and CDR2: SGHTA, FQGTGA. This CDR3 contains 17 residues. Trimming left V 5 bases short and J 2 bases short, with 22 bases between. The CDR3 DNA reads TGTGCCAGCAGCCCCCTTCCCAGCCCGGGAGAACCCTACGAGCAGTACCTC. Its protein is CASSPLPSPGEPYEQYL.

This clone showed up just once. The gene calls are TRBV29-1 and TRBJ1-3; no firm D call. This CDR3 region has 11 residues. Trimming stripped 5 bases from V and 4 bases from J, with 6 bases between. The germline V gene has CDR1 SQVTM and CDR2 ANQGSEA. The CDR3 region is CSVSKGNTIYF. The CDR3 DNA follows: TGCAGCGTTTCCAAGGGAAACACCATATATTTT. Drawing the rest from reference TRBV29-1 and TRBJ1-3, the complete variable domain is SAVISQKPSRDICQRGTSLTIQCQVDSQVTMMFWYRQQPGQSLTLIATANQGSEATYESGFVIDKFPISRPNLTFSTLTVSNMSPEDSSIYLCSVSKGNTIYFGEGSWLTVV.

Note on this clone: The identical CDR3 is also encoded by other nucleotide sequences in the sample. The chain uses TRBV18 and TRBJ1-5; TRBD1 matches 9 bases. Germline V gene lookup returns CDR1 KGHSH and CDR2 LQKENI. The CDR3 has 16 amino acids. Trimming cost V 5 bases and J 1 base; bases outside gene matches: 6. As DNA, the CDR3 is TGTGCCAGCTCAGCACAGGGGGCTGGGAGCAATCAGCCCCAGCATTTT. It encodes CASSAQGAGSNQPQHF. The complete variable domain, with remaining parts taken from reference TRBV18 and TRBJ1-5, reads NAGVMQNPRHLVRRRGQEARLRCSPMKGHSHVYWYRQLPEEGLKFMVYLQKENIIDESGMPKERFSAEFPKEGPSILRIQQVVRGDSAAYFCASSAQGAGSNQPQHFGDGTRLSIL.

V is TRBV9 and J is TRBJ2-7; possibly TRBD2 for D (6 bases). V lost 7 bases and J 6 bases, leaving 20 bases between the germline ends. Germline lookup yields CDR1 SGDLS and CDR2 YYNGEE. The CDR3 loop spans 14 amino acids. In DNA form, the CDR3 reads TGTGCCAGCTCGTTCACGGTTCAGGGAGGCGAGCAGTACTTC. Translating it yields CASSFTVQGGEQYF.

The count of this clone is one. The chain employs TRBV7-2 and TRBJ1-2; no definite D call. The CDR3 consists of 14 residues. Per the germline V gene, CDR1 is SGHTA and CDR2 is FQGNSA. The V end was cut by 5 bases, the J end by 5 bases, with 15 bases between. The CDR3 bases are TGTGCCAGCAGCCACCAAGTAGAAGGGTATGGCTACACCTTC. It encodes CASSHQVEGYGYTF.

The chain carries TRBV7-9 and TRBJ2-2, with 8 bases fitting TRBD1. The V segment lost 5 bases and the J segment 5 bases; nucleotides outside the gene matches: 13. Germline CDR1 is SEHNR and CDR2 is FQNEAQ (reference sequence). This CDR3 spans 17 amino acids. The CDR3 DNA reads as TGTGCCAGCAGCCGGGACCTTCAGGGGGCGCGGACCGGGGAGCTGTTTTTT. Its protein is CASSRDLQGARTGELFF.

This chain uses TRBV27 with TRBJ1-5; D possibly corresponds to TRBD1 (5 bases). Deletions cut 6 bases from V and 7 bases from J, with 16 bases between. The CDR3 spans 14 residues. The germline gives CDR1 MNHEY, CDR2 SMNVEV (reference sequence). DNA of the CDR3: TGTGCCAGCAGGTTGATTGGGGGTAGCCAGCCCCAGCATTTT. Translation gives CASRLIGGSQPQHF.

This clone was observed once. The J gene is TRBJ2-7, the V gene TRBV10-3, with TRBD1 matching 9 bases. V gave up 4 bases and J gave up 3 bases; unmatched junction bases: 4. CDR3 length: 14 amino acids. Per the germline V gene, CDR1 is ENHRY and CDR2 is SYGVKD. CDR3 bases: TGTGCCATCAGTGGGTCGGACAGGGGCTACGAGCAGTACTTC. Translation gives CAISGSDRGYEQYF.

The chain joins TRBV2 to TRBJ1-1; unclear D gene. V lost 8 bases, J lost 1 base, and 20 bases lay in between. CDR1 and CDR2 from the germline V gene are SNHLY and FYNNEI. This CDR3 comprises 16 residues. The CDR3 sequence is CASARTDGLENTEAFF. As DNA, the CDR3 is TGTGCCAGCGCCCGGACGGATGGGTTGGAGAACACTGAAGCTTTCTTT.

The chain joins TRBV10-3 to TRBJ2-3; D not certain. This CDR3 is 13 amino acids long. V gave up 7 bases and J gave up 0 bases, with 8 bases separating them. The germline V gene has CDR1 ENHRY and CDR2 SYGVKD. This CDR3 is CAITGISTDTQYF. In nucleotides, the CDR3 is TGTGCCATCACCGGTATAAGCACAGATACGCAGTATTTT.

The V and J genes are TRBV6-5 and TRBJ1-6; D remains ambiguous. Trimming pared 6 bases from V and 13 bases from J, leaving 19 bases between. CDR3 length equals 14 residues. Germline V gives CDR1 MNHEY, CDR2 SVGAGI. CDR3 sequence: CASREGAGDRPLHF. The CDR3 DNA reads TGTGCCAGCAGGGAGGGTGCCGGTGATAGGCCCCTCCACTTT.

CDR3 in DNA: TGTGCCAGCAGCCAAGATCAAGTCGGCACTGAAGCTTTCTTT. This translates into CASSQDQVGTEAFF. The genes are TRBV4-2 and TRBJ1-1; D uncertain. Germline lookup yields CDR1 LGHNA and CDR2 YNFKEQ. CDR3 length: 14 amino acids. Trimming shortened V by 0 bases and J by 4 bases, and 9 bases separated the two germline ends.

The chain combines TRBV5-1 with TRBJ2-3; D gene ambiguous. This CDR3 comprises 14 residues. Germline-derived CDR1 and CDR2 are SGHRS and YFSETQ. V was pared by 2 bases and J by 0 bases, with 7 bases between. CDR3 nucleotide sequence: TGCGCCAGCAGCTTCACTGTTAGCACAGATACGCAGTATTTT. This translates into CASSFTVSTDTQYF.

The chain recombines TRBV21-1 with TRBJ2-7; TRBD2 is the table's D call, not checked against the DNA. TRBV21-1 is marked as a pseudogene. The CDR3 is made up of 16 amino acids. DNA for the CDR3: TGTGCCAGCAGCAAAGCAGTGCGTCCTAGCTCCTACGAGCAGTACTTC. It specifies CASSKAVRPSSYEQYF.

V is TRBV27 and J is TRBJ1-5; possible D gene TRBD1, 5 bases. Trimming removed 6 bases at V and 10 bases at J, with 16 bases between. This CDR3 is built from 13 residues. Germline CDR1 reads MNHEY; CDR2 reads SMNVEV (reference sequence). This CDR3 is CASSGGNLSPQHF. For the CDR3, the DNA is TGTGCCAGCAGCGGGGGGAATCTTAGCCCCCAGCATTTT.

The chain carries TRBV6-1 and TRBJ1-2, with 9 bases identical to TRBD1. The CDR3 spans 14 residues. Looked up from germline, CDR1 is MNHNS and CDR2 is SASEGT. Losses at the gene ends were 3 bases for V and 10 bases for J; bases not matched to a gene: 9. CDR3 residues: CASSDPTGGSAYTF. The CDR3 bases are TGTGCCAGCAGTGACCCTACAGGGGGCAGCGCCTACACCTTC.

This chain connects TRBV12-5 to TRBJ1-4, with 7 positions matching TRBD1. In germline, CDR1 is LGHNT, CDR2 FRNRAP. This CDR3 contains 18 residues. The V segment lost 0 bases and the J segment 6 bases; nucleotides outside the gene matches: 13. This CDR3 reads CASGLVLFPGQGDEKLFF. The CDR3 DNA sequence: TGTGCTAGTGGTTTGGTATTGTTCCCAGGTCAGGGGGATGAAAAACTGTTTTTT.

J is TRBJ2-5 and V is TRBV11-2; 7 bases fit TRBD1. CDR1 is SGHAT, CDR2 FQNNGV, per germline. V trimming: 5 bases; J trimming: 3 bases; junction bases outside the gene matches: 3. The CDR3 has 13 residues. CDR3 coding DNA: TGTGCCAGCAGCCTCGACAGGGAAGAGACCCAGTACTTC. It is translated as CASSLDREETQYF.